This TCR beta chain was captured in a study of CD8 T cells in ankylosing spondylitis. Study-level results: Clones linked to disease, bearing a CD8+ phenotype, were relatively rare in peripheral blood. Ankylosing spondylitis blood seemed to carry a telltale TCR beta motif made of roughly 8 highly homologous variants. Both synovial fluid and blood in reactive arthritis had previously been reported to carry some motif variants.

Quantitative molecular-barcoded 5'-RACE generated the TCR beta libraries. MiXCR, applied by TCRdb to the 5' RACE reads, yields one record per CDR3 protein. The table lists about 300,000 distinct CDR3 sequences, more than 9% of them singletons. This clonotype was counted ten times or more. What it binds is not known. The sample taken for sequencing was blood, either unsorted or a sorted T cell fraction (not recorded which). The sequence came from a female donor with ankylosing spondylitis or in good health (not recorded which).

The CDR3 loop reads CASSWIAGPYNEQFF. CDR3 coding DNA: TGTGCCAGCAGCTGGATAGCGGGCCCCTACAATGAGCAGTTCTTC. The chain employs TRBV7-2 and TRBJ2-1; 7 nucleotides match TRBD2. Germline lookup yields CDR1 SGHTA and CDR2 FQGNSA. After removal of 4 bases from V and 2 bases from J, the junction contained 5 bases not matched to a gene. The CDR3 has 15 amino acids.